Listed here are 5 T cell receptor beta chains from one sample, sequenced in a study of preoperative IRX-2 immunotherapy in early breast cancer. Sequencing was performed with immunoSEQ multiplex PCR; in TCRdb, only in-frame clones are kept and a portion is missing. Found here are over 35,000 clones, about 95% of them singletons; the top ten hold roughly 1.5%. Described treatment: preoperative locoregional IRX-2 cytokine immunotherapy. The sample consisted of tumor tissue, taken after IRX-2 immunotherapy. The receptors originated from a human donor with breast cancer.

This clone was seen just once. The chain couples TRBV7-2 to TRBJ2-7; D is unresolved. Germline V CDR1 and CDR2: SGHTA, FQGNSA. V was pared by 4 bases and J by 0 bases, with 4 bases between. The CDR3 consists of 12 residues. Here the CDR3 DNA reads TGTGCCAGCAGCTCCTACTCCTACGAGCAGTACTTC. This gives the protein CASSSYSYEQYF.

The rearrangement links TRBV18 to TRBJ1-1; tentatively, D is TRBD1 (5 bases). Germline V CDR1 and CDR2: KGHSH, LQKENI. The V end lost 3 bases, the J end lost 4 bases, and 15 bases lay between the germline ends. CDR3 length: 15 amino acids. This CDR3 reads CASSPRQMGGTEAFF. The CDR3 coding sequence is TGTGCCAGCTCACCTCGACAGATGGGAGGCACTGAAGCTTTCTTT.

This clone came up once. CDR3 DNA sequence: TGTGCCAGCAGCCGAGGGGCGAGAGAAGCTTTCTTT. Translated, it gives CASSRGAREAFF. The V gene is TRBV6-5, the J gene TRBJ1-1, with D perhaps TRBD1 (5 bases). V dropped 6 bases and J dropped 8 bases, with 13 bases sitting between them. CDR1 MNHEY and CDR2 SVGAGI come from the germline V gene. The CDR3 extends over 12 amino acids.

The V gene is TRBV27, the J gene TRBJ1-2; 10 nucleotides line up with TRBD1. The germline V gene has CDR1 MNHEY and CDR2 SMNVEV (reference sequence). This CDR3 has 17 amino acids. After removal of 4 bases from V and 8 bases from J, the junction contained 16 bases not matched to a gene. CDR3: CASSSTPLTGGARGYTF. CDR3 DNA: TGTGCCAGCAGTTCCACCCCCTTGACAGGGGGCGCGAGGGGCTACACCTTC.

J is TRBJ1-2 and V is TRBV7-9, with 7 nucleotides matching TRBD1. Trimming cost V 1 base and J 6 bases; bases outside gene matches: 5. The CDR3 is made up of 14 amino acids. CDR1 is SEHNR and CDR2 is FQNEAQ in the germline V gene (reference sequence). The CDR3 reads CASSLGGTANGYTF. DNA for the CDR3: TGTGCCAGCAGCTTAGGAGGGACAGCGAATGGCTACACCTTC.